Reported below is one TCR beta chain. The antigen remains undetermined. This sample was included in a study of T cells in Graves' hyperthyroidism and ophthalmopathy. Deletions cut 5 bases from V and 6 bases from J, with 11 bases between. Germline CDR1 is SGHVS and CDR2 is FQNEAQ. The CDR3 has 14 amino acids. Regarding the study as a whole: Blood samples included most of the expanded thyroid clonotypes exceeding 0.001. The authors' 13 V-J model separated ophthalmopathy from stable hyperthyroidism.

Amplified TCR beta CDR3 regions derived from RNA transcripts. The HTBI primer set was used in a first-round RT-PCR of the TCR CDR3. Via MiXCR, TCRdb re-called the multiplex PCR reads, giving one row per CDR3 protein. The data hold fewer than 500,000 distinct CDR3 sequences, with roughly 14% observed a single time. The source material was blood. The chain recombines TRBV7-8 with TRBJ1-6, with a weak D call TRBD1 (6 bases). The source of this sequence is a man in his late teens or twenties with Graves' ophthalmopathy. CDR3 coding DNA: TGTGCCAGCAGCCAGGGGACGTTTAATTCACCCCTCCACTTT. Amino acid sequence: CASSQGTFNSPLHF.